These 11 T cell receptor beta chains originate from one sample sequenced in a study of T cell responses to AZD1222 COVID-19 vaccine. Some clones are missing from TCRdb's copy, which holds only in-frame ones; the method was immunoSEQ multiplex PCR. The data hold about 220,000 clones, with 85% to 95% observed a single time. Specimen: peripheral blood, collected on day 0 of MenACWY control vaccination. The source is an adult in good health.

This clone came up a few times. The chain links TRBV7-2 to TRBJ1-4; weak D call: TRBD1 (6 bases). Germline-derived CDR1 and CDR2 are SGHTA and FQGNSA. This CDR3 region has 13 residues. V lost 5 bases to trimming and J lost 7 bases, with 11 bases between them. The CDR3 region has the DNA TGTGCCAGCAGCCCGACAGGAGGTGAAAAACTGTTTTTT. Its translation: CASSPTGGEKLFF.

The rearrangement joins TRBV15 to TRBJ2-3; no definite D call. V dropped 0 bases and J dropped 4 bases, with 2 bases sitting between them. The germline V gene encodes CDR1 LNHNV and CDR2 YYDKDF (reference sequence). The CDR3 length is 12 residues. The CDR3 reads CATSRDADTQYF. As DNA, the CDR3 is TGTGCCACCAGCAGAGACGCAGATACGCAGTATTTT.

The chain employs TRBV10-1 and TRBJ1-3; 7 nucleotides agree with TRBD1. The trim removed 10 bases at V and 0 bases at J, leaving 3 bases unmatched. CDR1 and CDR2 (germline): WNHNN, SYGVQD (reference sequence). The CDR3 extends over 13 amino acids. The CDR3 loop is CATRQGSGNTIYF. The CDR3 DNA is TGCGCCACCAGACAGGGCTCTGGAAACACCATATATTTT.

This clone has only a few counts. This chain uses TRBV23-1 with TRBJ2-7, with D unclear. TRBV23-1 is sorted into the ORF group, with uncertain function. V dropped 4 bases and J dropped 3 bases, with 10 bases sitting between them. The CDR3 totals 13 residues. CDR3 bases: TGCGCCAGCAGTCCCCGTTCTCACTACGAGCAGTACTTC. Translating gives CASSPRSHYEQYF.

The J gene is TRBJ1-1, the V gene TRBV2; D gene uncertain. Germline V gives CDR1 SNHLY, CDR2 FYNNEI. V was cut by 7 bases and J by 2 bases, with 11 bases left in between. This CDR3 is 13 amino acids long. The CDR3 spells CASTMTPNTEAFF. The CDR3 nucleotides are TGTGCCAGCACCATGACCCCAAACACTGAAGCTTTCTTT. Supplemented by reference TRBV2 and TRBJ1-1, the full variable domain reads EPEVTQTPSHQVTQMGQEVILRCVPISNHLYFYWYRQILGQKVEFLVSFYNNEISEKSEIFDDQFSVERPDGSNFTLKIRSTKLEDSAMYFCASTMTPNTEAFFGQGTRLTVV.

This clone occurred once. J is TRBJ2-3 and V is TRBV18, with 8 bases identical to TRBD1. This CDR3 spans 15 amino acids. Germline assignment: CDR1 KGHSH and CDR2 LQKENI. The J segment lost 4 bases and the V segment lost 1 base, leaving 4 bases of the junction unmatched. DNA of the CDR3: TGTGCCAGCTCACCACAAACAGGGGGGTCAGATACGCAGTATTTT. Protein: CASSPQTGGSDTQYF.

The V and J genes are TRBV6-5 and TRBJ1-1; maybe TRBD1 (6 bases). The CDR3 length is 13 residues. CDR1 is MNHEY, CDR2 SVGAGI, per germline. V was trimmed by 2 bases and J by 5 bases, leaving 9 bases between them. CDR3 loop: CASSYLGGTEAFF. DNA for the CDR3: TGTGCCAGCAGTTACCTAGGGGGGACTGAAGCTTTCTTT.

This rearrangement joins TRBV4-1 to TRBJ1-4; TRBD1 is a possible D gene (5 bases). V was shortened by 1 base and J by 8 bases, with 17 bases between the two germline ends. The CDR3 runs to 16 residues. The germline gives CDR1 MGHRA, CDR2 YSYEKL. CDR3: CASSQASGTWGEKLFF. In DNA form, the CDR3 reads TGCGCCAGCAGCCAAGCCTCCGGGACCTGGGGGGAAAAACTGTTTTTT.

The rearrangement links TRBV11-2 to TRBJ1-2; 7 positions agree with TRBD1. CDR1 is SGHAT and CDR2 is FQNNGV in the germline V gene. The CDR3 is 15 amino acids. V lost 0 bases to trimming and J lost 4 bases; unmatched junction nucleotides: 5. CDR3 amino acids: CASSLDRDRLYGYTF. CDR3 bases: TGTGCCAGCAGCTTAGATCGGGACAGACTCTATGGCTACACCTTC.

The rearrangement uses TRBV6-5 and TRBJ1-4; 7 bases line up with TRBD1. There are 13 residues in the CDR3. Per germline, CDR1 MNHEY and CDR2 SVGAGI. Trimming at V came to 6 bases and at J to 11 bases, leaving 9 bases not matched to a gene. CDR3 nucleotide sequence: TGTGCCAGCAGCTCCGGGACAGACTTTAAACTGTTTTTT. This translates into CASSSGTDFKLFF.

This rearrangement joins TRBV7-8 to TRBJ2-1, with 11 bases that match TRBD2. CDR3 size: 16 residues. V shed 3 bases and J 4 bases; nucleotides not matched to a gene: 5. Germline V gene lookup returns CDR1 SGHVS and CDR2 FQNEAQ. The CDR3 DNA reads TGTGCCAGCAGCTTCGGGGGACTAGCGGCATACAATGAGCAGTTCTTC. Its translation is CASSFGGLAAYNEQFF. Combining the CDR3 with reference TRBV7-8 and TRBJ2-1 gives the whole variable domain GAGVSQSPRYKVAKRGQDVALRCDPISGHVSLFWYQQALGQGPEFLTYFQNEAQLDKSGLPSDRFFAERPEGSVSTLKIQRTQQEDSAVYLCASSFGGLAAYNEQFFGPGTRLTVL.